This T cell receptor beta chain was observed in a study of PD-L1 blockade in urothelial cancer. About this clone: As yet, its antigen is unknown.

Study-wide points: Survival was better when pretreatment blood TCR clonality fell below the median. Durable benefit was linked to greater 3-week expansion of tumor-associated blood clones.

Repertoires were generated with immunoSEQ multiplex PCR, while TCRdb's copy carries only in-frame clones and drops some. The table shows about 48,000 clones, with around 87% occurring only once. The time point: peripheral blood 6 weeks after treatment start. Patient sample counts ranged from 1 to 8, pretreatment and on-treatment. This TCR derives from a man aged 55-75 years with urothelial cancer. The sample consisted of PBMCs, taken around atezolizumab (anti-PD-L1) treatment.

The CDR3 DNA reads as TGTGCCAGCAGTCGGGACAGGGGGCCGAATTTTTATAATTCACCCCTCCACTTT. Residues: CASSRDRGPNFYNSPLHF. The chain has TRBV27 and TRBJ1-6; TRBD1 matches at 12 bases. Germline-derived CDR1 and CDR2 are MNHEY and SMNVEV (reference sequence). V shed 5 bases and J 4 bases; nucleotides not matched to a gene: 9. The CDR3 extends over 18 amino acids.